Given below is one TCR beta chain in context. These data are taken from a study of molecular identifiers for immune sequencing clone quantification. V gave up 5 bases and J gave up 5 bases; unmatched junction bases: 6. CDR3 length: 14 residues. Per germline, CDR1 SEHNR and CDR2 FQNEAQ (reference sequence). TCRdb reprocessed the PCR reads via MiXCR and lists one record per CDR3 protein. The repertoire holds nearly 650,000 distinct CDR3 sequences, with about 25% as singletons. This TCR was recovered from a human donor in good health. Some libraries in this study had Jurkat cell RNA spiked in. The J gene is TRBJ2-7, the V gene TRBV7-9; 10 bases align to TRBD1. Sequencing was performed on naive CD8+ T cells from blood, with Jurkat cell RNA spiked in. The subset was: FACS-sorted CD8+CD4-CCR7+CD45RA+ naive T cells. CDR3 loop: CASSHRDRGHEQYF. The CDR3 nucleotides are TGTGCCAGCAGCCACCGGGACAGGGGCCACGAGCAGTACTTC.